This T cell receptor (beta chain) was profiled in a study of blood T cell repertoires in COVID-19. Study in general: Sites across the United States, Italy and Spain contributed samples from acute and convalescent COVID-19. T cells, B-cell-depleted T cells, or PBMCs supplied cDNA or gDNA.

This CDR3 region has 13 residues. Trimming removed 8 bases at V and 1 base at J, with 11 bases between. This clone was seen a single time. Authors' data handling: By means of reference gene primer amplification, nucleated cell counts were estimated. Profiling relied on immunoSEQ multiplex PCR, and the TCRdb table lists in-frame clones only, not all of them. From that table come the V and J calls and clone size; the DNA was used to work out D and trimming. The sample carries fewer than 400,000 clones, about 86% recorded once. The sequenced sample was peripheral blood. The V and J genes are TRBV12-3 or TRBV12-4 and TRBJ1-1; D ambiguous. The clonotype comes from a man aged 30 to 45 with active or convalescent COVID-19. In nucleotides, the CDR3 is TGTGCCAGCGGCGGACTCCGGAACACTGAAGCTTTCTTT. Protein sequence: CASGGLRNTEAFF.